This TCR beta chain was found in a study of T cell responses to AZD1222 COVID-19 vaccine. Trimming pared 5 bases from V and 2 bases from J, leaving 9 bases between. CDR1 is SGHNT and CDR2 is YENEEA in the germline V gene. CDR3 length: 14 residues. This clone was found once. The table came from immunoSEQ multiplex PCR; TCRdb's copy has only in-frame clones and leaves some out. The sample has under 150,000 clones, 90% to 95% seen once. The sample consisted of peripheral blood, taken on day 0 of AZD1222 vaccination. This receptor was obtained from an adult in good health. V is TRBV11-3 and J is TRBJ2-2, with D unresolved. CDR3 in DNA: TGTGCCAGCAGCAGACGGATTAACACCGGGGAGCTGTTTTTT. It specifies CASSRRINTGELFF.